The 27 T cell receptor beta chains below all came from one sample that was sequenced in a study of T cell responses to AZD1222 COVID-19 vaccine. Produced via immunoSEQ multiplex PCR; TCRdb's table is partial and in-frame only. The table shows about 140,000 clones, with roughly nine tenths occurring only once. The sample here was peripheral blood, taken 28 days after the second AZD1222 dose. Receptors originate from an adult who received the AZD1222 COVID-19 vaccine.

This rearrangement joins TRBV19 to TRBJ1-4; D remains unclear. Per germline, CDR1 LNHDA and CDR2 SQIVND (reference sequence). Between the trimmed V and J ends, which lost 2 bases and 11 bases, there was a span of 6 bases. CDR3 length: 11 amino acids. The CDR3 protein is CASSISGKLFF. Here the CDR3 DNA reads TGTGCCAGTAGTATATCCGGGAAACTGTTTTTT. Drawing the rest from reference TRBV19 and TRBJ1-4, the complete variable domain is DGGITQSPKYLFRKEGQNVTLSCEQNLNHDAMYWYRQDPGQGLRLIYYSQIVNDFQKGDIAEGYSVSREKKESFPLTVTSAQKNPTAFYLCASSISGKLFFGSGTQLSVL.

The chain recombines TRBV25-1 with TRBJ1-1, with unresolved D. Germline CDR1 and CDR2: MGHDK and SYGVNS. This CDR3 is 11 amino acids long. Trimming removed 4 bases from V and 7 bases from J, with 7 bases in between. The CDR3 loop reads CASSALDEAFF. The CDR3 bases are TGTGCCAGCAGTGCTTTAGATGAAGCTTTCTTT.

In this sample, this clone turned up once. V and J are TRBV5-5 and TRBJ1-5; the D gene is possibly TRBD1 (6 bases). The V gene's germline CDR1 is SGHKS and CDR2 YYEKEE (reference sequence). Trimming left V 3 bases short and J 0 bases short, with 16 bases between. CDR3 length: 17 residues. CDR3 sequence reads: CASSWDEGEYSNQPQHF. The DNA of the CDR3 is TGTGCCAGCAGCTGGGATGAGGGGGAGTATAGCAATCAGCCCCAGCATTTT.

This chain joins TRBV19 and TRBJ1-1; D uncertain. The ends were cut back, 8 bases at V and 6 bases at J, with 16 bases in the middle. CDR1 is LNHDA, CDR2 SQIVND, per germline (reference sequence). This CDR3 comprises 13 residues. DNA of the CDR3: TGTGCCAGTGAGACACGGCTAATACCTGAAGCTTTCTTT. Translated: CASETRLIPEAFF.

J is TRBJ1-1 and V is TRBV6-2 or TRBV6-3, with TRBD1 matching 7 bases. Trimming took 4 bases from V and 0 from J; bases not matched to a gene: 11. This CDR3 region has 17 residues. Germline-derived CDR1 and CDR2 are MNHEY and SVGEGT. Written as DNA, the CDR3 is TGTGCCAGCAGTTGGGACAGCCCAAGCGTCGTGAACACTGAAGCTTTCTTT. Its translation is CASSWDSPSVVNTEAFF.

This clone occurred a few times. The chain has TRBV28 and TRBJ2-2; the D gene is possibly TRBD1 (5 bases). The CDR3 loop spans 14 amino acids. Germline loops: CDR1 MDHEN, CDR2 SYDVKM. Trimming left V 5 bases short and J 2 bases short, with 9 bases between. The CDR3 loop is CASSQDSNTGELFF. The CDR3 bases are TGTGCCAGCAGTCAAGACAGTAACACCGGGGAGCTGTTTTTT. Using reference TRBV28 and TRBJ2-2 for the parts outside the CDR3, the full variable domain is DVKVTQSSRYLVKRTGEKVFLECVQDMDHENMFWYRQDPGLGLRLIYFSYDVKMKEKGDIPEGYSVSREKKERFSLILESASTNQTSMYLCASSQDSNTGELFFGEGSRLTVL.

The V gene is TRBV19, the J gene TRBJ1-5; tentative D call: TRBD1 (5 bases). V lost 8 bases and J lost 1, with 9 bases in between. Per germline, CDR1 LNHDA and CDR2 SQIVND (reference sequence). The CDR3 totals 13 residues. The CDR3 protein is CASHGGSNQPQHF. CDR3 bases: TGTGCCAGTCACGGGGGGAGCAATCAGCCCCAGCATTTT.

This chain uses TRBV19 with TRBJ1-2; no firm D call. Germline CDR1 and CDR2: LNHDA and SQIVND (reference sequence). V lost 0 bases and J 3 bases, leaving 14 bases between the germline ends. The CDR3 length is 16 residues. CDR3 in DNA: TGTGCCAGTAGTATAGATCGACGTCACCACCACTATGGCTACACCTTC. Its translation: CASSIDRRHHHYGYTF.

The rearrangement joins TRBV9 to TRBJ1-4; 7 positions agree with TRBD1. Trimming at V came to 0 bases and at J to 5 bases, leaving 4 bases not matched to a gene. There are 15 residues in the CDR3. Germline values: CDR1 SGDLS, CDR2 YYNGEE. The CDR3 DNA follows: TGTGCCAGCAGCGTAGGAGGACAGGCAAATGAAAAACTGTTTTTT. Translating it yields CASSVGGQANEKLFF.

The chain uses TRBV7-3 and TRBJ1-1; D possibly corresponds to TRBD1 (6 bases). Germline V gives CDR1 SGHTA, CDR2 FQGTGA. Trimming cost V 2 bases and J 4 bases, with 14 bases left between them. The CDR3 covers 15 residues. The CDR3 is CASSLLEGGSTEAFF. The CDR3 bases are TGTGCCAGCAGCTTATTAGAGGGGGGGAGCACTGAAGCTTTCTTT.

V and J are TRBV5-6 and TRBJ2-7; perhaps TRBD1 as D (6 bases). CDR3 length: 13 residues. The germline V gene encodes CDR1 SGHDT and CDR2 YYEEEE. V was shortened by 3 bases and J by 6 bases, with 13 bases between the two germline ends. This chain's CDR3 is CASSSVTRGEQYF. The CDR3 DNA is TGTGCCAGCAGCTCCGTAACCAGGGGCGAGCAGTACTTC. Full variable domain (outside the CDR3, taken from reference TRBV5-6 and TRBJ2-7): DAGVTQSPTHLIKTRGQQVTLRCSPKSGHDTVSWYQQALGQGPQFIFQYYEEEERQRGNFPDRFSGHQFPNYSSELNVNALLLGDSALYLCASSSVTRGEQYFGPGTRLTVT.

This chain connects TRBV5-8 to TRBJ1-5; D may be TRBD1 (6 bases). Trimming took off 4 bases at V and 4 bases at J, with 21 bases between the two ends. CDR1 and CDR2 from the germline V gene are SGHTS and YDEGEE. This CDR3 has 17 amino acids. CDR3 amino acids: CASSHRRQGQGNQPQHF. CDR3 in DNA: TGTGCCAGCAGCCACCGGCGGCAGGGGCAGGGGAATCAGCCCCAGCATTTT.

The V call is TRBV5-1, the J call TRBJ1-1; D possibly corresponds to TRBD1 (6 bases). Deletions cut 5 bases from V and 2 bases from J, with 19 bases between. CDR3 size: 16 residues. Germline loops: CDR1 SGHRS, CDR2 YFSETQ. CDR3 sequence: CASRQLGGQINTEAFF. CDR3 nucleotides: TGCGCCAGCAGACAATTAGGAGGACAGATCAACACTGAAGCTTTCTTT.

V usage is TRBV6-5 and J usage is TRBJ2-7, with D hard to call. The germline CDR1 and CDR2 sequences are MNHEY and SVGAGI. The V end was cut by 0 bases, the J end by 0 bases, with 9 bases between. The CDR3 spans 15 residues. Here the CDR3 DNA reads TGTGCCAGCAGTTACTCGACCCAGAGCTCCTACGAGCAGTACTTC. Translating it yields CASSYSTQSSYEQYF.

In its sample, this clone was seen a few times. The V call is TRBV6-5, the J call TRBJ1-1, with D possibly matching TRBD1 (6 bases). Deletions cut 6 bases from V and 4 bases from J, with 12 bases between. Germline-derived CDR1 and CDR2 are MNHEY and SVGAGI. This CDR3 is built from 13 residues. This CDR3 reads CASRGAIGTEAFF. Here the CDR3 DNA reads TGTGCCAGCAGGGGGGCTATCGGCACTGAAGCTTTCTTT.

The count of this clone is one. The J gene is TRBJ1-4, the V gene TRBV13, with unresolved D. Germline assignment: CDR1 PRHDT and CDR2 FYEKMQ (reference sequence). The CDR3 is 13 residues long. Between the trimmed V and J ends, which lost 6 bases and 6 bases, there was a span of 11 bases. Here the CDR3 DNA reads TGTGCCAGCAGATCAGGCAGCGATGAAAAACTGTTTTTT. It encodes CASRSGSDEKLFF. Complete variable domain (other parts from reference TRBV13 and TRBJ1-4): AAGVIQSPRHLIKEKRETATLKCYPIPRHDTVYWYQQGPGQDPQFLISFYEKMQSDKGSIPDRFSAQQFSDYHSELNMSSLELGDSALYFCASRSGSDEKLFFGSGTQLSVL.

V is TRBV13 and J is TRBJ2-7; 7 positions agree with TRBD1. Germline-derived CDR1 and CDR2 are PRHDT and FYEKMQ (reference sequence). Trimming at V came to 8 bases and at J to 2 bases, leaving 9 bases not matched to a gene. The CDR3 sequence is 14 residues long. CDR3 DNA: TGTGCCAGCGGCCAGGGGGTTTCTCCCTACGAGCAGTACTTC. It encodes CASGQGVSPYEQYF. Based on the CDR3 plus reference TRBV13 and TRBJ2-7, the full variable domain is AAGVIQSPRHLIKEKRETATLKCYPIPRHDTVYWYQQGPGQDPQFLISFYEKMQSDKGSIPDRFSAQQFSDYHSELNMSSLELGDSALYFCASGQGVSPYEQYFGPGTRLTVT.

The chain couples TRBV15 to TRBJ2-5, with 11 bases fitting TRBD2. Losses at the gene ends were 0 bases for V and 4 bases for J; bases not matched to a gene: 1. The CDR3 is 15 residues long. Germline V CDR1 and CDR2: LNHNV, YYDKDF (reference sequence). CDR3 amino acids: CATSRDLAGGETQYF. As DNA, the CDR3 is TGTGCCACCAGCAGAGATCTAGCGGGGGGAGAGACCCAGTACTTC.

The J gene is TRBJ2-1, the V gene TRBV18; D gene uncertain. Germline V gene data show CDR1 as KGHSH and CDR2 as LQKENI. V was trimmed by 3 bases and J by 9 bases, leaving 6 bases between them. The CDR3 is 11 amino acids. The CDR3 region is CASSPVGEQFF. The CDR3 DNA sequence: TGTGCCAGCTCACCTGTCGGTGAGCAGTTCTTC.

This clone has just one count. The gene calls are TRBV7-2 and TRBJ2-6; 7 positions match TRBD1. This CDR3 is 18 amino acids long. Germline CDR1 SGHTA, CDR2 FQGNSA. The ends lost 5 bases at V and 0 bases at J; junction bases unmatched: 10. The CDR3 DNA reads TGTGCCAGCAGCGTCCCGGGACAGCGCACCTCTGGGGCCAACGTCCTGACTTTC. As protein: CASSVPGQRTSGANVLTF.

The chain combines TRBV7-3 with TRBJ2-3, with a weak D call TRBD2 (7 bases). In germline, CDR1 is SGHTA, CDR2 FQGTGA. The germline V and J ends were trimmed by 1 base and 7 bases, with 27 bases remaining between them. The CDR3 covers 19 residues. Here the CDR3 reads CASSLRGGRSLLGSNTQYF. Here the CDR3 DNA reads TGTGCCAGCAGCTTAAGGGGGGGCCGATCCCTTTTGGGCTCAAATACGCAGTATTTT.

The chain recombines TRBV19 with TRBJ2-1; weak D call: TRBD1 (5 bases). The CDR3 contains 14 residues. V was trimmed by 3 bases and J by 8 bases, leaving 14 bases between them. Germline V gives CDR1 LNHDA, CDR2 SQIVND (reference sequence). The chain's CDR3 is CASSMGFPRDEQFF. In DNA form, the CDR3 reads TGTGCCAGTAGTATGGGCTTCCCCAGGGATGAGCAGTTCTTC. Using reference TRBV19 and TRBJ2-1 for the parts outside the CDR3, the full variable domain is DGGITQSPKYLFRKEGQNVTLSCEQNLNHDAMYWYRQDPGQGLRLIYYSQIVNDFQKGDIAEGYSVSREKKESFPLTVTSAQKNPTAFYLCASSMGFPRDEQFFGPGTRLTVL.

The V call is TRBV25-1, the J call TRBJ2-2; TRBD1 agrees at 10 bases. The ends lost 9 bases at V and 2 bases at J; junction bases unmatched: 9. The CDR3 length is 16 residues. Per germline, CDR1 MGHDK and CDR2 SYGVNS. This CDR3 reads CASQRQGALNTGELFF. The CDR3 DNA follows: TGTGCCAGTCAAAGACAGGGGGCGCTCAACACCGGGGAGCTGTTTTTT.

CDR3 in DNA: TGTGCCAGCAGCCGGGACAGAGCGTACGAGCAGTACTTC. This codes for CASSRDRAYEQYF. This sequence joins TRBV6-5 and TRBJ2-7; 7 bases line up with TRBD1. The CDR3 covers 13 residues. The V and J ends lost 6 bases and 4 bases, in that order; junction bases with no gene match: 6. CDR1 MNHEY and CDR2 SVGAGI come from the germline V gene.

This clone was observed a single time. V usage is TRBV4-3 and J usage is TRBJ2-1; perhaps TRBD2 as D (5 bases). The V gene's germline CDR1 is LGHNA and CDR2 YSLEER. CDR3 length: 14 residues. V gave up 0 bases and J gave up 9 bases, with 12 bases separating them. The CDR3 protein is CASSQDSRDTEQFF. The CDR3 DNA reads as TGCGCCAGCAGCCAAGATTCGAGGGATACTGAGCAGTTCTTC.

This chain connects TRBV6-6 to TRBJ1-2, with 7 bases lining up with TRBD1. The germline gives CDR1 MNHNY, CDR2 SVGAGI (reference sequence). This CDR3 spans 14 amino acids. The J segment lost 1 base and the V segment lost 2 bases, leaving 1 base of the junction unmatched. CDR3 nucleotides: TGTGCCAGCAGTTACGGGGACAGTAACTATGGCTACACCTTC. As protein: CASSYGDSNYGYTF.

The CDR3 DNA sequence: TGCGCCAGCAGCTCGGTAAAGTACCCGAACACTGAAGCTTTCTTT. Translating gives CASSSVKYPNTEAFF. The rearrangement uses TRBV5-1 and TRBJ1-1; the D is unclear. V lost 3 bases, J lost 1 base, and 13 bases lay in between. Germline V lookup: CDR1 SGHRS, CDR2 YFSETQ. CDR3 size: 15 residues.